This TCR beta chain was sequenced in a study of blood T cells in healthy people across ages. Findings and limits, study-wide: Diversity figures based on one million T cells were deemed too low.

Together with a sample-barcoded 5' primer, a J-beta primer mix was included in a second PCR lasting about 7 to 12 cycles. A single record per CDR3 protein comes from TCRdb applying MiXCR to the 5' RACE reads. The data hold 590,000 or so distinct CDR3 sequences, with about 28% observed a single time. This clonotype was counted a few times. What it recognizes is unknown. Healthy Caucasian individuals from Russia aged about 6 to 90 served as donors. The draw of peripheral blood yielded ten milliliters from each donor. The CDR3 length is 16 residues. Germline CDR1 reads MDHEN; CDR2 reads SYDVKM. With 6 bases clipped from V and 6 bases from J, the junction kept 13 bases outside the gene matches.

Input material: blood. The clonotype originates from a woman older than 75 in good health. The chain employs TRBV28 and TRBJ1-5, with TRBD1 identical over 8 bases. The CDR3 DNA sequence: TGTGCCAGCAGAGGCCGGGACAGGCCGGGGGGTCAGCCCCAGCATTTT. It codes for CASRGRDRPGGQPQHF.